The clone carrying this T cell receptor beta chain was counted many times. Its antigen is as yet unknown. CDR3 length: 15 amino acids. The junction had 8 bases not matched to a gene; V was cut back by 10 bases and J by 0 bases. Germline V CDR1 and CDR2: MNHEY, SVGEGT. TCRdb analysed the 5' RACE reads with MiXCR anew, one entry per CDR3 protein. The table has more than 650,000 distinct CDR3 sequences, approximately 6.1% seen once. The sample is drawn from a study of identical twins. General observations from the study: Cross-sectional statistics underpinned the conclusions; the same donors were not followed. One should note that invariant MAIT and iNKT cells could partly confound zero-insertion analyses. Beta out-of-frame sequences displayed a weaker excess of sharing between twins. Out-of-frame alpha sequences shared between twins exhibited an excess of low generation probability.

The sequence derives from a man younger than 30 in good health. Material for sequencing was naive T cells sorted from blood. This chain connects TRBV6-2 or TRBV6-3 to TRBJ2-2, with 7 bases aligning to TRBD2. CDR3 bases: TGTGCCACCCGATGGGGGGGGACGAACACCGGGGAGCTGTTTTTT. Translation gives CATRWGGTNTGELFF.